The 25 T cell receptor beta chains below come from one sample, sequenced in a study of blood T cell repertoires in COVID-19. Profiling relied on immunoSEQ multiplex PCR, and the TCRdb table lists in-frame clones only, not all of them. The sample lists roughly 170,000 clones, 88% occurring once. Sequencing was carried out using peripheral blood. The receptor set was obtained from a man between 60 and 75 years old with acute or convalescent COVID-19.

DNA for the CDR3: TGTGCCAGCAGCGCCACTAGCGGGAGGCACAATGAGCAGTTCTTC. Translating gives CASSATSGRHNEQFF. The chain carries TRBV11-2 and TRBJ2-1, with 12 bases matching TRBD2. V lost 5 bases, J lost 5 bases, and 4 bases stayed unmatched. Germline assignment: CDR1 SGHAT and CDR2 FQNNGV. The CDR3 is 15 residues long.

V is TRBV14 and J is TRBJ1-2; possible D gene TRBD1, 6 bases. CDR3 length equals 14 residues. Trimming removed 0 bases from V and 7 bases from J, with 12 bases in between. Looked up from germline, CDR1 is SGHDN and CDR2 is FVKESK. This CDR3 reads CASSQDRGAVGYTF. DNA of the CDR3: TGTGCCAGCAGCCAAGATCGGGGGGCGGTTGGCTACACCTTC.

This clone was picked up one time. V gene TRBV29-1 combines with J gene TRBJ2-1; 8 positions agree with TRBD1. This CDR3 contains 12 residues. Germline trimming cut 6 bases from V and 10 bases from J; bases unmatched to any gene: 8. CDR1 and CDR2 (germline): SQVTM, ANQGSEA. CDR3 sequence reads: CSVRQGRGEQFF. CDR3 in DNA: TGCAGCGTGAGACAGGGGCGCGGGGAGCAGTTCTTC.

CDR3 sequence reads: CASSPTGGGNTEAFF. CDR3 coding DNA: TGTGCCAGCAGTCCGACAGGGGGAGGGAACACTGAAGCTTTCTTT. The rearrangement uses TRBV11-1 and TRBJ1-1; 9 bases match TRBD1. The trim removed 6 bases at V and 1 base at J, leaving 6 bases unmatched. The CDR3 runs 15 residues. CDR1 and CDR2 (germline): SGHAT, FQDESV (reference sequence). The entire variable domain, with the rest obtained from reference TRBV11-1 and TRBJ1-1, is as follows: EAEVAQSPRYKITEKSQAVAFWCDPISGHATLYWYRQILGQGPELLVQFQDESVVDDSQLPKDRFSAERLKGVDSTLKIQPAELGDSAMYLCASSPTGGGNTEAFFGQGTRLTVV.

In nucleotides, the CDR3 is TGCGCCAGCAGCCTAAACTCACAGGGGGGCACTGAAGCTTTCTTT. It yields the protein CASSLNSQGGTEAFF. This rearrangement joins TRBV5-1 to TRBJ1-1; TRBD1 aligns across 8 bases. The CDR3 covers 15 residues. The germline V gene has CDR1 SGHRS and CDR2 YFSETQ. V dropped 4 bases and J dropped 4; count of bases not matched to a gene: 9.

V and J are TRBV30 and TRBJ2-2; D call uncertain. Trimming took 5 bases from V and 1 from J, leaving 8 bases between them. This CDR3 comprises 13 residues. Per germline, CDR1 GTSNPN and CDR2 SVGIG (reference sequence). This CDR3 is CAWSPGNTGELFF. For the CDR3, the DNA is TGTGCCTGGTCGCCAGGGAACACCGGGGAGCTGTTTTTT.

The rearrangement joins TRBV7-3 to TRBJ2-2, with TRBD2 identical over 13 bases. V shed 5 bases and J 3 bases; nucleotides not matched to a gene: 3. This CDR3 comprises 16 residues. Germline V gene sequence: CDR1 SGHTA, CDR2 FQGTGA. CDR3 nucleotide sequence: TGTGCCAGCAGCCCCGGGACTAGCGGGGACACCGGGGAGCTGTTTTTT. It is translated as CASSPGTSGDTGELFF.

The rearrangement links TRBV5-4 to TRBJ1-2; a weak D match, TRBD1 (5 bases). The V and J ends lost 0 bases and 2 bases respectively, with 11 bases between them. CDR3 size: 15 residues. CDR1 SGHNT and CDR2 YYREEE come from the germline V gene (reference sequence). This CDR3 reads CASSLGPQGNYGYTF. DNA of the CDR3: TGTGCCAGCAGCTTGGGACCTCAGGGCAACTATGGCTACACCTTC. The full variable domain, completed using reference TRBV5-4 and TRBJ1-2, is ETGVTQSPTHLIKTRGQQVTLRCSSQSGHNTVSWYQQALGQGPQFIFQYYREEENGRGNFPPRFSGLQFPNYSSELNVNALELDDSALYLCASSLGPQGNYGYTFGSGTRLTVV.

V is TRBV5-4 and J is TRBJ1-1, with D hard to call. Trimming pared 3 bases from V and 0 bases from J, leaving 3 bases between. This CDR3 has 12 amino acids. Germline V gene lookup returns CDR1 SGHNT and CDR2 YYREEE (reference sequence). Here the CDR3 DNA reads TGTGCCAGCAGCTCAATGAACACTGAAGCTTTCTTT. Its protein is CASSSMNTEAFF.

This clone came up once. The J gene is TRBJ1-1, the V gene TRBV10-3; D perhaps matches TRBD1 (6 bases). The CDR3 totals 12 residues. Germline lookup yields CDR1 ENHRY and CDR2 SYGVKD. V was clipped by 4 bases and J by 7 bases, with 10 bases between them. The CDR3 DNA reads as TGTGCCATCAGTGGGGACAAGGTTGAAGCTTTCTTT. It translates to CAISGDKVEAFF.

This chain joins TRBV7-2 and TRBJ1-1; tentatively, D is TRBD1 (6 bases). Germline CDR1 SGHTA, CDR2 FQGNSA. V dropped 3 bases and J dropped 1 base, with 15 bases sitting between them. CDR3 length equals 16 residues. The CDR3 reads CASSFEPQGWNTEAFF. CDR3 in DNA: TGTGCCAGCAGCTTCGAGCCACAGGGTTGGAACACTGAAGCTTTCTTT.

The V gene is TRBV10-3, the J gene TRBJ1-1, with 7 bases identical to TRBD1. The V segment lost 1 base and the J segment 6 bases; nucleotides outside the gene matches: 5. The germline V gene has CDR1 ENHRY and CDR2 SYGVKD. The CDR3 spans 14 residues. CDR3 residues: CAISEFNRGAEAFF. The CDR3 coding sequence is TGTGCCATCAGTGAGTTCAACAGGGGCGCTGAAGCTTTCTTT.

J is TRBJ2-1 and V is TRBV30; TRBD2 matches 9 bases. Looked up from germline, CDR1 is GTSNPN and CDR2 is SVGIG (reference sequence). The CDR3 consists of 16 residues. J lost 6 bases, V lost 3 bases, and 12 bases had no gene match. The CDR3 DNA reads TGTGCCTGGAGCGAGATGCGGCGGGGGGGTATCAATGAGCAGTTCTTC. It yields the protein CAWSEMRRGGINEQFF. Full variable domain (outside the CDR3, taken from reference TRBV30 and TRBJ2-1): SQTIHQWPATLVQPVGSPLSLECTVEGTSNPNLYWYRQAAGRGLQLLFYSVGIGQISSEVPQNLSASRPQDRQFILSSKKLLLSDSGFYLCAWSEMRRGGINEQFFGPGTRLTVL.

The J gene is TRBJ2-1, the V gene TRBV7-9; 9 positions match TRBD2. J was trimmed by 8 bases and V by 5 bases; bases with no gene match: 13. Germline CDR1 SEHNR, CDR2 FQNEAQ (reference sequence). This CDR3 spans 16 amino acids. DNA for the CDR3: TGTGCCAGCAGCGGACGGGGCGGGAGGGCCCGGGATGAGCAGTTCTTC. Encoded protein: CASSGRGGRARDEQFF.

The chain carries TRBV7-3 and TRBJ1-5; TRBD1 matches at 12 bases. Germline assignment: CDR1 SGHTA and CDR2 FQGTGA. This CDR3 comprises 18 residues. V was pared by 3 bases and J by 3 bases, with 9 bases of the junction left unmatched. Written as DNA, the CDR3 is TGTGCCAGCAGCTTCGGGACAGGGGGCGGCGTGAACAATCAGCCCCAGCATTTT. Amino acids: CASSFGTGGGVNNQPQHF. Variable domain in full (rest from reference TRBV7-3 and TRBJ1-5): GAGVSQTPSNKVTEKGKYVELRCDPISGHTALYWYRQSLGQGPEFLIYFQGTGAADDSGLPNDRFFAVRPEGSVSTLKIQRTERGDSAVYLCASSFGTGGGVNNQPQHFGDGTRLSIL.

V gene TRBV30 combines with J gene TRBJ1-3; 7 bases match TRBD1. The junction had 7 bases not matched to a gene; V was cut back by 4 bases and J by 4 bases. The germline V gene has CDR1 GTSNPN and CDR2 SVGIG (reference sequence). This CDR3 is 14 amino acids long. The CDR3 DNA reads TGTGCCTGGACCCACAGGGGAGCCGGAAACACCATATATTTT. Amino acid sequence: CAWTHRGAGNTIYF. Complete variable domain (other parts from reference TRBV30 and TRBJ1-3): SQTIHQWPATLVQPVGSPLSLECTVEGTSNPNLYWYRQAAGRGLQLLFYSVGIGQISSEVPQNLSASRPQDRQFILSSKKLLLSDSGFYLCAWTHRGAGNTIYFGEGSWLTVV.

The genes are TRBV2 and TRBJ1-1; D uncertain. Germline values: CDR1 SNHLY, CDR2 FYNNEI. This CDR3 is 13 amino acids long. With 3 bases removed from V and 7 bases from J, the gap between germline ends came to 12 bases. The CDR3 DNA sequence: TGTGCCAGCAGTGACCTCCCGAGCGGTGAAGCTTTCTTT. Translated, it gives CASSDLPSGEAFF.

J is TRBJ2-1 and V is TRBV5-5, with 9 bases that match TRBD2. CDR1 SGHKS and CDR2 YYEKEE come from the germline V gene (reference sequence). This CDR3 contains 18 residues. Trimming took 4 bases from V and 0 from J; bases not matched to a gene: 11. In DNA, the CDR3 is TGTGCCAGCAGCCCCGGAGGTCTAGCGGGATCCTCCTACAATGAGCAGTTCTTC. Protein product: CASSPGGLAGSSYNEQFF.

The chain links TRBV24-1 to TRBJ2-5; 7 bases map to TRBD2. The junction had 4 bases not matched to a gene; V was cut back by 0 bases and J by 7 bases. CDR1 and CDR2 (germline): KGHDR, SFDVKD. The CDR3 has 14 residues. DNA for the CDR3: TGTGCCACCAGTGATTTGAGCGGGGAAAGGACCCAGTACTTC. It codes for CATSDLSGERTQYF.

The chain joins TRBV12-5 to TRBJ2-6; D call uncertain. Trimming stripped 4 bases from V and 3 bases from J, with 4 bases between. This CDR3 is 13 amino acids long. Looked up from germline, CDR1 is LGHNT and CDR2 is FRNRAP. The CDR3 is CASGSIGANVLTF. CDR3 nucleotide sequence: TGTGCTAGTGGTTCCATTGGGGCCAACGTCCTGACTTTC.

The gene calls are TRBV28 and TRBJ1-3; no firm D call. Trimming cost V 2 bases and J 4 bases, with 9 bases left between them. The CDR3 loop spans 14 amino acids. From germline, CDR1 is MDHEN and CDR2 SYDVKM. This CDR3 is CASSLRTVGNTIYF. The CDR3 DNA sequence: TGTGCCAGCAGTTTACGTACAGTGGGAAACACCATATATTTT.

This clone was recorded once. The chain joins TRBV30 to TRBJ1-1, with TRBD1 as a possible D gene (6 bases). This CDR3 is 12 amino acids long. Trimming took off 5 bases at V and 11 bases at J, with 18 bases between the two ends. Germline loops: CDR1 GTSNPN, CDR2 SVGIG (reference sequence). The CDR3 bases are TGTGCCTGGGCAGGGGATGAGGGGCAGGCTTTCTTT. Amino acid sequence: CAWAGDEGQAFF.

This chain uses TRBV19 with TRBJ2-5; 8 bases are shared with TRBD1. CDR1 and CDR2 from the germline V gene are LNHDA and SQIVND (reference sequence). V was pared by 5 bases and J by 5 bases, with 10 bases of the junction left unmatched. The CDR3 extends over 15 amino acids. In nucleotides, the CDR3 is TGTGCCAGTAGTGCCCGACAGGGGCGAGGGGAGACCCAGTACTTC. Translating gives CASSARQGRGETQYF.

The chain employs TRBV5-1 and TRBJ2-3, with D tentatively TRBD2 (5 bases). Germline values: CDR1 SGHRS, CDR2 YFSETQ. V was clipped by 0 bases and J by 2 bases, with 7 bases between them. This CDR3 has 14 residues. CDR3 nucleotide sequence: TGCGCCAGCAGCTTGGCGGGAAACACAGATACGCAGTATTTT. Its protein is CASSLAGNTDTQYF.

V gene TRBV27 combines with J gene TRBJ1-1, with a tentative D call TRBD1 (5 bases). This CDR3 contains 14 residues. Deletions cut 3 bases from V and 4 bases from J, with 12 bases between. Germline V CDR1 and CDR2: MNHEY, SMNVEV (reference sequence). CDR3 sequence (DNA): TGTGCCAGCAGTTTCAGGGCACCGAGCACTGAAGCTTTCTTT. Translating it yields CASSFRAPSTEAFF.